Presented here are 28 T cell receptor beta chains from one specimen sequenced in a study of blood T cell repertoires in COVID-19. Sequenced by immunoSEQ multiplex PCR; TCRdb stores in-frame clones only, minus some. The sample lists hundreds of thousands of clones; around 92% were seen once. The source material was peripheral blood. The receptors shown here come from a woman in her 30s with COVID-19, enrolled during active disease.

V usage is TRBV7-2 and J usage is TRBJ2-1, with TRBD1 identical over 8 bases. In germline, CDR1 is SGHTA, CDR2 FQGNSA. This CDR3 spans 17 amino acids. The J segment lost 2 bases and the V segment lost 1 base, leaving 7 bases of the junction unmatched. The DNA for the CDR3 is TGTGCCAGCAGCTTAGTTTCCGGGACAGGCCCCTACAATGAGCAGTTCTTC. Translating gives CASSLVSGTGPYNEQFF.

CDR3 sequence: CASSRSDQPQHF. The CDR3 DNA follows: TGTGCCAGCAGCCGTTCGGATCAGCCCCAGCATTTT. The chain employs TRBV12-3 or TRBV12-4 and TRBJ1-5, with D unclear. The length of the CDR3 is 12 residues. Trimming removed 6 bases from V and 5 bases from J, with 8 bases in between.

The V gene is TRBV12-3 or TRBV12-4, the J gene TRBJ1-2; D is undetermined. The CDR3 loop spans 13 amino acids. V was shortened by 0 bases and J by 4 bases, with 6 bases between the two germline ends. As DNA, the CDR3 is TGTGCCAGCAGTTTAGCGCACATCTATGGCTACACCTTC. As protein: CASSLAHIYGYTF.

The J gene is TRBJ2-1, the V gene TRBV23-1; 8 bases are a match to TRBD1. TRBV23-1 is annotated as an ORF whose role is uncertain. The CDR3 loop spans 22 amino acids. The J segment lost 8 bases and the V segment lost 1 base, leaving 28 bases of the junction unmatched. CDR3 amino acids: CASSQCYRELGTGHIGPDEQFF. Here the CDR3 DNA reads TGCGCCAGCAGTCAATGTTATCGTGAGTTGGGGACAGGACATATCGGTCCGGATGAGCAGTTCTTC.

This rearrangement joins TRBV7-6 to TRBJ1-1; 8 bases map to TRBD1. The CDR3 spans 15 residues. V was pared by 5 bases and J by 0 bases, with 5 bases of the junction left unmatched. The germline V gene encodes CDR1 SGHVS and CDR2 FNYEAQ. CDR3 in amino acids: CASSVTGGLNTEAFF. CDR3 nucleotides: TGTGCCAGCAGCGTTACAGGGGGTTTGAACACTGAAGCTTTCTTT.

The chain uses TRBV7-6 and TRBJ2-7; 9 nucleotides match TRBD1. This CDR3 region has 15 residues. Losses at the gene ends were 5 bases for V and 2 bases for J; bases not matched to a gene: 7. Germline loops: CDR1 SGHVS, CDR2 FNYEAQ. The chain's CDR3 is CASSPLGDRAYEQYF. The DNA of the CDR3 is TGTGCCAGCAGCCCCTTGGGGGACAGGGCCTACGAGCAGTACTTC.

The chain links TRBV21-1 to TRBJ2-7; the DNA was not used to check the table's D call, TRBD2. TRBV21-1 is annotated as a pseudogene. This CDR3 contains 15 residues. CDR3 loop: CASSKTWGGTYEQYV. The CDR3 DNA sequence: TGTGCCAGCAGCAAAACCTGGGGCGGGACGTACGAGCAGTACGTC.

This clone was observed once. V is TRBV30 and J is TRBJ2-4; 7 bases map to TRBD1. Germline CDR1 reads GTSNPN; CDR2 reads SVGIG (reference sequence). The CDR3 totals 18 residues. Unmatched junction bases numbered 14, after V lost 3 bases and J lost 0 bases. Written as DNA, the CDR3 is TGTGCCTGGAGGGGCCGGGGACAGCGAATACTAGCCAAAAACATTCAGTACTTC. It translates to CAWRGRGQRILAKNIQYF.

The J gene is TRBJ2-2, the V gene TRBV28; 10 bases map to TRBD2. Germline assignment: CDR1 MDHEN and CDR2 SYDVKM. V shed 10 bases and J 5 bases; nucleotides not matched to a gene: 10. This CDR3 is 15 amino acids long. This chain's CDR3 is CATTWSGGGTGELFF. The CDR3 DNA is TGTGCCACAACATGGAGCGGGGGGGGTACCGGGGAGCTGTTTTTT. The entire variable domain, with the rest obtained from reference TRBV28 and TRBJ2-2, is as follows: DVKVTQSSRYLVKRTGEKVFLECVQDMDHENMFWYRQDPGLGLRLIYFSYDVKMKEKGDIPEGYSVSREKKERFSLILESASTNQTSMYLCATTWSGGGTGELFFGEGSRLTVL.

V is TRBV4-2 and J is TRBJ2-5, with D maybe TRBD2 (6 bases). The V gene lost 0 bases and the J gene lost 5 bases, with 19 bases spanning the gap. Germline CDR1 and CDR2: LGHNA and YNFKEQ. The CDR3 sequence is 17 residues long. CDR3 nucleotides: TGTGCCAGCAGCCAAGATCGGGGCGGGGCGGTGAGGGAGACCCAGTACTTC. As protein: CASSQDRGGAVRETQYF.

This clone was detected a few times. The chain combines TRBV7-2 with TRBJ2-1; 14 bases are shared with TRBD2. CDR1 and CDR2 (germline): SGHTA, FQGNSA. The CDR3 length is 16 residues. V trimming: 5 bases; J trimming: 6 bases; junction bases outside the gene matches: 6. The CDR3 sequence: CASSPRLAGGRNEQFF. The CDR3 DNA reads TGTGCCAGCAGCCCCAGACTAGCGGGGGGGCGCAATGAGCAGTTCTTC.

The chain is built from TRBV11-3 and TRBJ1-1; D not resolved. V lost 1 base to trimming and J lost 7 bases, with 22 bases between them. Looked up from germline, CDR1 is SGHNT and CDR2 is YENEEA. This CDR3 contains 17 residues. DNA for the CDR3: TGTGCCAGCAGCTTAGGGCCCCTAGGTCCTTATCCGGATGAAGCTTTCTTT. It encodes CASSLGPLGPYPDEAFF.

The chain employs TRBV5-4 and TRBJ1-1; D perhaps matches TRBD1 (5 bases). CDR1 SGHNT and CDR2 YYREEE come from the germline V gene (reference sequence). The CDR3 totals 17 residues. The V end was cut by 0 bases, the J end by 4 bases, with 19 bases between. The CDR3 region has the DNA TGTGCCAGCAGCTTGGTTTTAGGGGAACTGTTCGGCACTGAAGCTTTCTTT. It encodes CASSLVLGELFGTEAFF.

The J gene is TRBJ1-1, the V gene TRBV23-1; 7 bases line up with TRBD1. TRBV23-1 is an ORF, with its function uncertain. V lost 4 bases, J lost 4 bases, and 3 bases stayed unmatched. This CDR3 comprises 13 residues. Written as DNA, the CDR3 is TGCGCCAGCAGTCTGGACAGGCCCACTGAAGCTTTCTTT. As protein: CASSLDRPTEAFF.

V usage is TRBV19 and J usage is TRBJ1-5, with D possibly being TRBD1 (5 bases). This CDR3 spans 15 amino acids. Trimming shortened V by 6 bases and J by 0 bases, and 12 bases separated the two germline ends. Per germline, CDR1 LNHDA and CDR2 SQIVND (reference sequence). This CDR3 is CASSHQDNSNQPQHF. CDR3 nucleotide sequence: TGTGCCAGTAGCCACCAGGACAATAGCAATCAGCCCCAGCATTTT.

V and J are TRBV18 and TRBJ1-2; D gene uncertain. The CDR3 extends over 14 amino acids. Germline lookup yields CDR1 KGHSH and CDR2 LQKENI. V shed 10 bases and J shed 0 bases, with 15 bases lying between them. The CDR3 reads CATSGPPPNYGYTF. The CDR3 DNA sequence: TGTGCCACCTCTGGCCCCCCACCTAACTATGGCTACACCTTC.

This clone has a single count. The CDR3 DNA is TGTGCCAGCAGCTTAAGTGCGGGAGGGTATGAGCAGTTCTTC. Amino acid sequence: CASSLSAGGYEQFF. V is TRBV11-3 and J is TRBJ2-1; 9 bases agree with TRBD2. CDR1 SGHNT and CDR2 YENEEA come from the germline V gene. This CDR3 region has 14 residues. V lost 2 bases to trimming and J lost 8 bases; unmatched junction nucleotides: 4.

V is TRBV7-9 and J is TRBJ2-7; possible D gene TRBD2, 6 bases. The CDR3 loop spans 16 amino acids. CDR1 and CDR2 from the germline V gene are SEHNR and FQNEAQ (reference sequence). The V end was cut by 1 base, the J end by 2 bases, with 15 bases between. CDR3 residues: CASSLVPGTGTYEQYF. In DNA, the CDR3 is TGTGCCAGCAGCTTAGTACCCGGGACTGGAACCTACGAGCAGTACTTC.

This clone appeared once. The J gene is TRBJ2-2, the V gene TRBV11-3, with 9 bases identical to TRBD2. CDR1 SGHNT and CDR2 YENEEA come from the germline V gene. J lost 5 bases, V lost 6 bases, and 7 bases had no gene match. The CDR3 is 15 residues long. The CDR3: CASSFGLAITGELFF. DNA for the CDR3: TGTGCCAGCAGTTTTGGACTAGCGATTACCGGGGAGCTGTTTTTT.

The chain couples TRBV9 to TRBJ1-3, with D possibly being TRBD1 (6 bases). Trimming took 0 bases from V and 3 from J, leaving 13 bases between them. The CDR3 extends over 16 amino acids. Per the germline V gene, CDR1 is SGDLS and CDR2 is YYNGEE. CDR3 sequence: CASSVGDNQSGNTIYF. DNA of the CDR3: TGTGCCAGCAGCGTAGGGGACAACCAAAGTGGAAACACCATATATTTT.

The genes are TRBV3-1 (or the pseudogene TRBV3-2) and TRBJ2-3; 9 bases agree with TRBD2. This CDR3 is built from 16 residues. Unmatched junction bases numbered 2, after V lost 0 bases and J lost 1 base. Germline V gives CDR1 LGHDT, CDR2 YNNKEL (reference sequence). The CDR3 nucleotides read TGTGCCAGCAGCCAAGATTTAGCGGGAGGCACAGATACGCAGTATTTT. This codes for CASSQDLAGGTDTQYF.

This rearrangement joins TRBV7-9 to TRBJ1-5; 9 bases are a match to TRBD1. CDR1 is SEHNR, CDR2 FQNEAQ, per germline (reference sequence). CDR3 length: 16 residues. Losses at the gene ends were 4 bases for V and 6 bases for J; bases not matched to a gene: 10. The CDR3 DNA reads as TGTGCCAGCAGCTCGCAGGACAGGGGAATCGGTCAGCCCCAGCATTTT. Its translation is CASSSQDRGIGQPQHF.

This chain links TRBV10-2 with TRBJ2-1; D perhaps matches TRBD2 (6 bases). CDR1 and CDR2 from the germline V gene are WSHSY and SAAADI. The V gene lost 2 bases and the J gene lost 0 bases, with 8 bases spanning the gap. This CDR3 spans 15 amino acids. CDR3 residues: CASSELGSSYNEQFF. DNA of the CDR3: TGCGCCAGCAGTGAGCTCGGGAGCTCCTACAATGAGCAGTTCTTC.

The V and J genes are TRBV27 and TRBJ1-5, with a weak D call TRBD1 (6 bases). Germline-derived CDR1 and CDR2 are MNHEY and SMNVEV (reference sequence). V was trimmed by 3 bases and J by 10 bases, leaving 13 bases between them. This CDR3 contains 13 residues. The CDR3 DNA reads TGTGCCAGCAGTTTTGGACAGTTCCAACCCCAGCATTTT. Its translation: CASSFGQFQPQHF.

V and J are TRBV15 and TRBJ2-5, with D maybe TRBD2 (5 bases). Germline CDR1 reads LNHNV; CDR2 reads YYDKDF (reference sequence). The V and J ends lost 2 bases and 5 bases respectively, with 18 bases between them. The CDR3 loop spans 16 amino acids. CDR3 bases: TGTGCCACCAGCAGACCCGCGGGCCCCCGTGGGGAGACCCAGTACTTC. Its translation is CATSRPAGPRGETQYF.

The chain is built from TRBV18 and TRBJ1-1; no clear D gene. Germline CDR1 reads KGHSH; CDR2 reads LQKENI. The CDR3 contains 14 residues. With 2 bases removed from V and 1 base from J, the gap between germline ends came to 8 bases. CDR3 DNA: TGTGCCAGCTCACCAGATGCGGGGAACACTGAAGCTTTCTTT. This codes for CASSPDAGNTEAFF.

The chain carries TRBV6-5 and TRBJ1-1; weak D call: TRBD1 (5 bases). This CDR3 comprises 14 residues. Between the trimmed V and J ends, which lost 6 bases and 0 bases, there was a span of 11 bases. Looked up from germline, CDR1 is MNHEY and CDR2 is SVGAGI. The CDR3 reads CASRSGKMNTEAFF. CDR3 nucleotide sequence: TGTGCCAGCAGGTCAGGGAAGATGAACACTGAAGCTTTCTTT.

This chain uses TRBV7-2 with TRBJ2-5; weak D call: TRBD2 (5 bases). V was clipped by 1 base and J by 4 bases, with 13 bases between them. CDR3 length equals 15 residues. Germline CDR1 and CDR2: SGHTA and FQGNSA. CDR3 region: CASSLVGGFGETQYF. CDR3 sequence (DNA): TGTGCCAGCAGCTTAGTTGGCGGGTTTGGAGAGACCCAGTACTTC.